This TCR beta chain appears in the sequencing data of a study of T cells in Graves' hyperthyroidism and ophthalmopathy. Points from the study as a whole: Blood samples included most of the expanded thyroid clonotypes exceeding 0.001. Ophthalmopathy was distinguished from stable hyperthyroidism by 13 V-J signatures.

Pregnant or lactating patients were excluded, as were those with uncontrolled infection or other autoimmune disease. Researchers took RNA transcripts and amplified the TCR beta CDR3 regions from them. TCR CDR3 underwent first-round RT-PCR with the HTBI primer set. MiXCR, applied by TCRdb to the multiplex PCR reads, yields one record per CDR3 protein. The sample holds under 350,000 distinct CDR3 sequences; approximately 15% are singletons and the top ten take 7% to 9.5%. There are 13 residues in the CDR3. Germline V gene sequence: CDR1 SGHVS, CDR2 FQNEAQ. Deletions cut 4 bases from V and 5 bases from J, with 11 bases between. To note about this clonotype: Its antigen remains unidentified.

Sequenced sample: blood. This chain connects TRBV7-8 to TRBJ2-5; D remains unclear. This clonotype was sampled from a woman in her thirties or forties with Graves' hyperthyroidism. CDR3 protein: CASSSLSRETQYF. For the CDR3, the DNA is TGTGCCAGCAGCTCACTCTCTCGGGAGACCCAGTACTTC.